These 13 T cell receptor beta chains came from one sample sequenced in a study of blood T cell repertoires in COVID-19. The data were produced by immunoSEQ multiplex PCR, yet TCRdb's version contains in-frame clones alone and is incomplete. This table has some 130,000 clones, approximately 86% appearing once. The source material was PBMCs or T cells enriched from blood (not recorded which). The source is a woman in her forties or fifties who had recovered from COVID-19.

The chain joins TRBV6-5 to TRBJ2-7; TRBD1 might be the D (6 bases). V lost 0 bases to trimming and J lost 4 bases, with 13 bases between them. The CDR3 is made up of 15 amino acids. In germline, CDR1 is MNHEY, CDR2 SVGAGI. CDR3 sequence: CASSYSWDTQYEQYF. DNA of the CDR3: TGTGCCAGCAGTTACTCGTGGGACACCCAGTACGAGCAGTACTTC.

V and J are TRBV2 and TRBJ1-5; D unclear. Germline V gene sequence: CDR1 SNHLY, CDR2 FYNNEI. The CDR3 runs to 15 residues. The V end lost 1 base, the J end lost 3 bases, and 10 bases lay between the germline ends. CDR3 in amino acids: CASSEGRVVNQPQHF. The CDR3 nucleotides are TGTGCCAGCAGTGAAGGGAGGGTGGTCAATCAGCCCCAGCATTTT.

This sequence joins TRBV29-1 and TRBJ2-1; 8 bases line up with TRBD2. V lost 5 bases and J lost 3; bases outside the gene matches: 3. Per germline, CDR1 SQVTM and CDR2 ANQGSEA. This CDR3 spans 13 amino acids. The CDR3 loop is CSVPGGGYNEQFF. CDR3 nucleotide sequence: TGCAGCGTTCCGGGAGGGGGCTACAATGAGCAGTTCTTC.

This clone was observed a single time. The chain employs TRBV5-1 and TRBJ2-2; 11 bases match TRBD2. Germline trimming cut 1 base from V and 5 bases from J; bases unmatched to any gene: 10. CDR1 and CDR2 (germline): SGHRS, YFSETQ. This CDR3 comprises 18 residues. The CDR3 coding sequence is TGCGCCAGCAGCTTGCACCTAGCGGGGGGCACGGGTACCGGGGAGCTGTTTTTT. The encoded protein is CASSLHLAGGTGTGELFF.

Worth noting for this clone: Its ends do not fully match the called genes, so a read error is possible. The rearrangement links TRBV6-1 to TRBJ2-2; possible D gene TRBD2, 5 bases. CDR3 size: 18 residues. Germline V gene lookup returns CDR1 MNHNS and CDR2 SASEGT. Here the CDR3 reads CASNEANPLRVRNGELFF. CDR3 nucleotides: TGTGCCAGCAATGAAGCAAACCCCCTGCGGGTTAGGAACGGGGAGCTGTTTTTT.

As DNA, the CDR3 is TGTGCCAGCCAGTCACAGGGAGGGCACACTGAAGCTTTCTTT. Amino acids: CASQSQGGHTEAFF. The rearrangement links TRBV7-2 to TRBJ1-1, with TRBD1 as a possible D gene (6 bases). The CDR3 loop spans 14 amino acids. Germline V gene data show CDR1 as SGHTA and CDR2 as FQGNSA. The V and J ends lost 8 bases and 3 bases respectively, with 16 bases between them.

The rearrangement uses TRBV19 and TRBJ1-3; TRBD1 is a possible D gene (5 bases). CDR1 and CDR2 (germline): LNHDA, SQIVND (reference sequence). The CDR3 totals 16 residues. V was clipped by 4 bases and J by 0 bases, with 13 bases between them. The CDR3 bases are TGTGCCAGTAGTAAGGACACCTACTACTCTGGAAACACCATATATTTT. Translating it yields CASSKDTYYSGNTIYF.

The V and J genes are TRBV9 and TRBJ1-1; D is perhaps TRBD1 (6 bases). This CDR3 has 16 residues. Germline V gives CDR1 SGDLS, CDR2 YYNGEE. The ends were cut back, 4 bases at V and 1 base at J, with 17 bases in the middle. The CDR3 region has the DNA TGTGCCAGCAGCTGGGGGCCCCTAGACCGGAACACTGAAGCTTTCTTT. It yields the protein CASSWGPLDRNTEAFF.

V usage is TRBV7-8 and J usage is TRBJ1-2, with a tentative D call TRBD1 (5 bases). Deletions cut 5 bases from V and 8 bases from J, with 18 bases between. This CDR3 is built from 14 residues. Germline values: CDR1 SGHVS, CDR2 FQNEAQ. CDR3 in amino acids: CASSPVYGGVGYTF. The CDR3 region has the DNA TGTGCCAGCAGCCCAGTCTACGGGGGTGTAGGCTACACCTTC. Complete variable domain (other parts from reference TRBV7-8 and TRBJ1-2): GAGVSQSPRYKVAKRGQDVALRCDPISGHVSLFWYQQALGQGPEFLTYFQNEAQLDKSGLPSDRFFAERPEGSVSTLKIQRTQQEDSAVYLCASSPVYGGVGYTFGSGTRLTVV.

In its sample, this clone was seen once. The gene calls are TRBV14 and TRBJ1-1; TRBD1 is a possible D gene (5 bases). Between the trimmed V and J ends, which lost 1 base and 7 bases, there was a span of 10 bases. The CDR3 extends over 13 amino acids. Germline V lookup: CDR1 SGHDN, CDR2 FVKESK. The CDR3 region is CASSQGGRFEAFF. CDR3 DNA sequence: TGTGCCAGCAGCCAAGGGGGCCGATTTGAAGCTTTCTTT.

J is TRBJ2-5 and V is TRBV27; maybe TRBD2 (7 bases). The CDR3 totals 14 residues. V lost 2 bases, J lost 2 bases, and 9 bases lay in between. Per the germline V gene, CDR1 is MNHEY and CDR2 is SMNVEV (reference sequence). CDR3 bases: TGTGCCAGCAGTTTAGCGGGGGCACAAGAGACCCAGTACTTC. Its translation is CASSLAGAQETQYF.

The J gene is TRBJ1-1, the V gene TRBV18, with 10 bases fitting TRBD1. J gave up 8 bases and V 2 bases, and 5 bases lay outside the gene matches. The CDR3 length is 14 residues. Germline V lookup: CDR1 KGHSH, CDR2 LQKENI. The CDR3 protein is CASSPGTGVIEAFF. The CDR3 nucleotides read TGTGCCAGCTCACCAGGGACAGGGGTAATCGAAGCTTTCTTT.

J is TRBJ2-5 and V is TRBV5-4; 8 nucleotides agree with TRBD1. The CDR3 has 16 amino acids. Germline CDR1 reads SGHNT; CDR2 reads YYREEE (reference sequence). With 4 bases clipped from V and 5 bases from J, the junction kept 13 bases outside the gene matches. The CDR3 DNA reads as TGTGCCAGCAGCACTAAGGACAGGGCGGGATGGGAGACCCAGTACTTC. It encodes CASSTKDRAGWETQYF.